These 21 T cell receptor beta chains originate from one sample sequenced in a study of graft-versus-host responses after intestinal transplantation. Sequenced by immunoSEQ multiplex PCR; TCRdb stores in-frame clones only, minus some. In the table there are 100,000 to 110,000 clones, about 90% of which are singletons. For these TCRs, the target antigens are not known. Sequenced material: unstimulated CD4+ T cells sorted from spleen or lymph node cells, taken before transplant. The receptors were sampled from a human donor who was the organ donor for an intestinal transplant.

This chain uses TRBV11-1 with TRBJ2-5; D is unresolved. V lost 3 bases and J lost 3, with 2 bases in between. CDR1 is SGHAT, CDR2 FQDESV, per germline (reference sequence). The length of the CDR3 is 11 residues. The CDR3 reads CASSFKETQYF. CDR3 sequence (DNA): TGTGCCAGCAGCTTCAAAGAGACCCAGTACTTC. Together with reference TRBV11-1 and TRBJ2-5, the CDR3 gives the full variable domain: EAEVAQSPRYKITEKSQAVAFWCDPISGHATLYWYRQILGQGPELLVQFQDESVVDDSQLPKDRFSAERLKGVDSTLKIQPAELGDSAMYLCASSFKETQYFGPGTRLLVL.

This chain connects TRBV6-5 to TRBJ2-7; maybe TRBD2 (6 bases). Germline CDR1 reads MNHEY; CDR2 reads SVGAGI. The ends were cut back, 0 bases at V and 2 bases at J, with 11 bases in the middle. The CDR3 totals 15 residues. DNA of the CDR3: TGTGCCAGCAGTTACTCGATAGGCGGGGCCTACGAGCAGTACTTC. Its translation is CASSYSIGGAYEQYF.

The chain couples TRBV4-1 to TRBJ2-3; TRBD2 agrees at 9 bases. J was trimmed by 3 bases and V by 3 bases; bases with no gene match: 7. CDR1 and CDR2 (germline): MGHRA, YSYEKL. This CDR3 has 16 amino acids. The CDR3 DNA reads as TGCGCCAGCAGCCACCTGAGCGGGGGGTATACAGATACGCAGTATTTT. Encoded protein: CASSHLSGGYTDTQYF.

The V call is TRBV5-6, the J call TRBJ1-5; D unclear. CDR3 length: 14 amino acids. V was trimmed by 2 bases and J by 0 bases, leaving 6 bases between them. CDR1 is SGHDT, CDR2 YYEEEE, per germline. The CDR3: CASSFKRSNQPQHF. CDR3 nucleotides: TGTGCCAGCAGCTTTAAGCGTAGCAATCAGCCCCAGCATTTT. The variable domain in full, completed from reference TRBV5-6 and TRBJ1-5, reads DAGVTQSPTHLIKTRGQQVTLRCSPKSGHDTVSWYQQALGQGPQFIFQYYEEEERQRGNFPDRFSGHQFPNYSSELNVNALLLGDSALYLCASSFKRSNQPQHFGDGTRLSIL.

The genes are TRBV7-2 and TRBJ1-1; 10 bases are shared with TRBD1. The ends lost 1 base at V and 5 bases at J; junction bases unmatched: 4. CDR1 is SGHTA, CDR2 FQGNSA, per germline. CDR3 length equals 15 residues. CDR3 DNA: TGTGCCAGCAGCTTAGGGGGGACAGGGGTTACTGAAGCTTTCTTT. Residues: CASSLGGTGVTEAFF.

The rearrangement links TRBV6-5 to TRBJ1-6; D gene uncertain. The CDR3 is 16 amino acids. V was cut by 1 base and J by 0 bases, with 7 bases left in between. Germline lookup yields CDR1 MNHEY and CDR2 SVGAGI. CDR3 sequence reads: CASSYFPSSYNSPLHF. In DNA form, the CDR3 reads TGTGCCAGCAGTTACTTCCCGAGCTCCTATAATTCACCCCTCCACTTT.

This clone has a single count. The CDR3 loop reads CASSLVGQSYEQYF. CDR3 in DNA: TGCGCCAGCAGCTTGGTGGGACAGTCCTACGAGCAGTACTTC. This sequence joins TRBV5-1 and TRBJ2-7; the match to TRBD1 covers 7 bases. The CDR3 sequence is 14 residues long. CDR1 is SGHRS and CDR2 is YFSETQ in the germline V gene. V gave up 0 bases and J gave up 1 base; unmatched junction bases: 1.

This clone was counted between two and nine times. The chain has TRBV28 and TRBJ2-7; TRBD1 matches 7 bases. The CDR3 has 14 amino acids. The germline CDR1 and CDR2 sequences are MDHEN and SYDVKM. Trimming cost V 3 bases and J 2 bases; bases outside gene matches: 4. This CDR3 reads CASSLPGGPYEQYF. CDR3 nucleotide sequence: TGTGCCAGCAGTTTGCCAGGGGGACCCTACGAGCAGTACTTC.

V and J are TRBV21-1 and TRBJ2-1; TRBD1 is taken as the D call from the table, unchecked against the DNA. TRBV21-1 is noted as a pseudogene. The CDR3 length is 13 residues. The CDR3 nucleotides read TGTGCCGCCCCAACAACAGGGTCCAATGAGCAGTTCTTC. The encoded protein is CAAPTTGSNEQFF.

The rearrangement links TRBV2 to TRBJ2-2; 7 nucleotides line up with TRBD2. The CDR3 is 16 residues long. Germline CDR1 and CDR2: SNHLY and FYNNEI. Unmatched junction bases numbered 9, after V lost 7 bases and J lost 1 base. The CDR3 loop reads CASKGRVAGNTGELFF. CDR3 nucleotide sequence: TGTGCCAGCAAAGGGAGAGTAGCGGGGAACACCGGGGAGCTGTTTTTT.

The chain is built from TRBV2 and TRBJ1-4; the D gene is possibly TRBD1 (5 bases). Deletions cut 5 bases from V and 0 bases from J, with 16 bases between. Germline-derived CDR1 and CDR2 are SNHLY and FYNNEI. The CDR3 spans 17 residues. The CDR3, as DNA: TGTGCCAGCAGTTTCCAGGGTATGGTGGCAACTAATGAAAAACTGTTTTTT. Protein product: CASSFQGMVATNEKLFF. Using reference TRBV2 and TRBJ1-4 for the parts outside the CDR3, the full variable domain is EPEVTQTPSHQVTQMGQEVILRCVPISNHLYFYWYRQILGQKVEFLVSFYNNEISEKSEIFDDQFSVERPDGSNFTLKIRSTKLEDSAMYFCASSFQGMVATNEKLFFGSGTQLSVL.

The rearrangement joins TRBV11-3 to TRBJ2-7; D gene uncertain. The CDR3 runs 13 residues. CDR1 SGHNT and CDR2 YENEEA come from the germline V gene. The V end lost 4 bases, the J end lost 0 bases, and 7 bases lay between the germline ends. The CDR3 protein is CASSSSNSYEQYF. For the CDR3, the DNA is TGTGCCAGCAGCTCCAGTAACTCCTACGAGCAGTACTTC.

This clone was observed once. The rearrangement links TRBV27 to TRBJ1-2, with TRBD1 matching 8 bases. The junction had 11 bases not matched to a gene; V was cut back by 5 bases and J by 3 bases. This CDR3 contains 16 residues. Per the germline V gene, CDR1 is MNHEY and CDR2 is SMNVEV (reference sequence). The CDR3 spells CASSPVGQGGYYGYTF. The CDR3 nucleotides are TGTGCCAGCAGTCCTGTCGGACAGGGTGGCTACTATGGCTACACCTTC.

This clone occurred once. The gene calls are TRBV11-2 and TRBJ2-5; 12 nucleotides align to TRBD2. From germline, CDR1 is SGHAT and CDR2 FQNNGV. V shed 2 bases and J 5 bases; nucleotides not matched to a gene: 6. The CDR3 runs to 16 residues. The CDR3 sequence: CASSLPSGGAVETQYF. The DNA of the CDR3 is TGTGCCAGCAGCTTACCTAGCGGGGGGGCCGTCGAGACCCAGTACTTC. Complete variable domain (other parts from reference TRBV11-2 and TRBJ2-5): EAGVAQSPRYKIIEKRQSVAFWCNPISGHATLYWYQQILGQGPKLLIQFQNNGVVDDSQLPKDRFSAERLKGVDSTLKIQPAKLEDSAVYLCASSLPSGGAVETQYFGPGTRLLVL.

The rearrangement joins TRBV7-3 to TRBJ2-5, with D perhaps being TRBD1 or TRBD2 (5 bases each). This CDR3 has 14 residues. The ends were cut back, 9 bases at V and 4 bases at J, with 18 bases in the middle. CDR1 is SGHTA, CDR2 FQGTGA, per germline. The CDR3 DNA sequence: TGTGCCAGTTCAGGGAAGAAGGGGACAGAGACCCAGTACTTC. Protein: CASSGKKGTETQYF.

This clone came up a few times. The CDR3 DNA reads TGTGCCAGCAGCTTAGGCAGGCCCCCTTACGAGCAGTACTTC. Translation: CASSLGRPPYEQYF. This chain connects TRBV7-3 to TRBJ2-7, with unresolved D. This CDR3 is 14 amino acids long. V was pared by 2 bases and J by 4 bases, with 12 bases between. Germline V lookup: CDR1 SGHTA, CDR2 FQGTGA. The full variable domain, with the rest looked up from reference TRBV7-3 and TRBJ2-7, is GAGVSQTPSNKVTEKGKYVELRCDPISGHTALYWYRQSLGQGPEFLIYFQGTGAADDSGLPNDRFFAVRPEGSVSTLKIQRTERGDSAVYLCASSLGRPPYEQYFGPGTRLTVT.

The chain employs TRBV11-3 and TRBJ1-3; D unclear. Germline V gene sequence: CDR1 SGHNT, CDR2 YENEEA. Between the trimmed V and J ends, which lost 1 base and 0 bases, there was a span of 7 bases. The CDR3 consists of 15 residues. CDR3 DNA: TGTGCCAGCAGCTTAGGTCCAGGCTCTGGAAACACCATATATTTT. It encodes CASSLGPGSGNTIYF.

The CDR3 sequence: CASSFQGSSYNEQFF. The CDR3 nucleotides are TGTGCCAGCAGCTTTCAGGGGAGCTCCTACAATGAGCAGTTCTTC. The chain carries TRBV11-2 and TRBJ2-1; tentative D call: TRBD1 (6 bases). The CDR3 spans 15 residues. The V end lost 3 bases, the J end lost 0 bases, and 9 bases lay between the germline ends. Per the germline V gene, CDR1 is SGHAT and CDR2 is FQNNGV.

This chain connects TRBV14 to TRBJ2-3; D is unclear. Germline V gene lookup returns CDR1 SGHDN and CDR2 FVKESK. V was pared by 0 bases and J by 3 bases, with 4 bases between. This CDR3 contains 13 residues. Here the CDR3 DNA reads TGTGCCAGCAGCCAAGATAGGACAGATACGCAGTATTTT. The encoded protein is CASSQDRTDTQYF.

The CDR3 loop reads CASSRREAGGLGEQFF. Here the CDR3 DNA reads TGCGCCAGCAGCCGTAGGGAAGCGGGGGGGCTCGGTGAGCAGTTCTTC. J is TRBJ2-1 and V is TRBV4-1; 10 nucleotides align to TRBD2. This CDR3 spans 16 amino acids. Germline V gene sequence: CDR1 MGHRA, CDR2 YSYEKL. The trim removed 4 bases at V and 9 bases at J, leaving 12 bases unmatched.

This clone appeared a single time. The chain is built from TRBV4-2 and TRBJ1-2, with D tentatively TRBD1 (5 bases). V was pared by 1 base and J by 2 bases, with 11 bases between. The V gene's germline CDR1 is LGHNA and CDR2 YNFKEQ. The CDR3 sequence is 15 residues long. Here the CDR3 reads CASSQAQGVNYGYTF. CDR3 nucleotide sequence: TGTGCCAGCAGCCAAGCGCAGGGAGTAAACTATGGCTACACCTTC.